This T cell receptor beta chain was found in a study of CD8 T cells in ankylosing spondylitis. Study conclusions and caveats: According to the report, clones linked to the disease were significantly enriched in matched synovial fluid samples taken from ankylosing spondylitis patients. Past studies reported some motif variants in reactive arthritis synovial fluid and blood. Blood of patients with ankylosing spondylitis appeared to be characterized by a TCR beta motif of about 8 highly homologous variants.

The CDR3 sequence is 15 residues long. In germline, CDR1 is DFQATT, CDR2 SNEGSKA (reference sequence). In making TCR beta libraries, quantitative 5'-RACE with molecular barcodes was used. TCRdb redid the calling of the 5' RACE reads with MiXCR, one entry per CDR3 protein. The data hold 150,000 to 200,000 distinct CDR3 sequences, with around 20% observed a single time. A remark on this clonotype: Antigen: not known. Given a much more abundant clone one base away, this may be a read error.

This sequence joins TRBV20-1 and TRBJ2-3; D tentatively reads TRBD1 or TRBD2 (7 bases each). The sequence was obtained from a male donor with ankylosing spondylitis or in good health (not recorded which). The sequencing sample was made of blood, either unsorted or a sorted T cell fraction (not recorded which). CDR3 DNA sequence: TGCAGTGCTCTCCCCGACAGGGACTACACAGATACGCTGTATTTT. Translating it yields CSALPDRDYTDTLYF.